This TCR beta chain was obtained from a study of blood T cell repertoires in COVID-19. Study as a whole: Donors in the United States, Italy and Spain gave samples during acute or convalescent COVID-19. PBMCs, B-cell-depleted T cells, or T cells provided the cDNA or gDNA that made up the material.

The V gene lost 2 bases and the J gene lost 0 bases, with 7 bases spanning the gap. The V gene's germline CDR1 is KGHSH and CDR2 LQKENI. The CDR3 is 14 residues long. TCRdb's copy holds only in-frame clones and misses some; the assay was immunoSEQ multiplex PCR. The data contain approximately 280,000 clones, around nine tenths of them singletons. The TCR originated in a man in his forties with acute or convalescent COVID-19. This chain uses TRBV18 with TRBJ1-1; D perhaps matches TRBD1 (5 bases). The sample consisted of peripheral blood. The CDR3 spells CASSPRQLNTEAFF. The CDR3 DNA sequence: TGTGCCAGCTCACCAAGACAGCTGAACACTGAAGCTTTCTTT.